This T cell receptor beta chain emerged from a study of blood T cell repertoires in COVID-19. The authors' processing: Counts of nucleated cells, estimated from reference gene primer amplification, were obtained. TCRdb's table, derived via immunoSEQ multiplex PCR, lists solely in-frame clones and lacks some. The V and J calls and clone size are taken from that table; D and trimming were inferred from the DNA. The sample lists about 300,000 clones, approximately 90% occurring once. In terms of age and location, participants ranged from roughly 18 to 90 years and lived in about 25 US areas. Symptom resolution, clearance, or two negative PCRs marked donors in Cohort 3 as recovered. Germline loops: CDR1 MGHRA, CDR2 YSYEKL. V gave up 0 bases and J gave up 8 bases; unmatched junction bases: 19. This CDR3 is 20 amino acids long.

V usage is TRBV4-1 and J usage is TRBJ2-3; the match to TRBD2 covers 11 bases. This sequence was found in a woman younger than 45 who had recovered from COVID-19. Sequencing used PBMCs or T cells enriched from blood (not recorded which). The CDR3 DNA reads TGCGCCAGCAGCCAAGATGACCCCGGGGTAGCGGGAGGGCTCTCGGGTACGCAGTATTTT. Amino acids: CASSQDDPGVAGGLSGTQYF.